The TCR beta chain described here comes from a study of blood T cell repertoires in COVID-19 (dated by TCRdb to about 2020). About the study as a whole: The collaborator samples originated in the United States, Italy and Spain and spanned the acute and convalescent phases of COVID-19. Where available, HLA class I and class II types were taken from metadata supplied by the sample provider and were not determined by assay-based typing. Sample metadata almost always included a de-identified subject ID, COVID-19 status, age in years and sex. Samples were obtained from the ongoing ImmuneRACE study (first 160 participants) and from 1,200 or so subjects provided by 6 global collaborators. The repertoires were made available in a free public database intended to serve as a resource for research on the immune response to SARS-CoV-2. The material from the prospective study consisted of cDNA or gDNA derived from T cells, B-cell-depleted T cells, or PBMCs. The dataset comprised deeply sampled blood TCRbeta repertoires from subjects exposed to, actively infected with, or recovered from COVID-19.

The immunoSEQ Assay, a bias-controlled multiplex PCR, was used to amplify TCRbeta CDR3 regions from genomic DNA. On the authors' methods: Nucleated cell counts per sample were estimated from amplification of reference gene primers within the assay. To quantify the absolute abundance of each unique TCRbeta CDR3 rearrangement, sequence reads were collapsed and filtered. Productive Simpson clonality was computed per sample as the square root of Simpson's diversity index over productive rearrangements. TCRdb carries this immuneACCESS record with in-frame sequences only. Its versions omit some clonotypes, under half of them owing to an unresolved V gene in the studies checked, with the rest unexplained. Clone size and the V and J calls come from that table; the DNA yielded D and trimming. This sample holds roughly 47,000 clones; more than 65% were observed only once. The ten largest clonotypes hold 4.2% of the sample.

This clone was observed a single time. Its specific antigen is unknown. Base qualities are not provided; no much larger clone lies one nucleotide away. Study-level results and caveats: Clinical and demographic metadata were provided uncurated, with the amount varying by source and participant.

At the junction V is shortened by 4 bases and J by 7 bases; bases outside the gene matches: 0. The CDR3, cysteine through phenylalanine, is 13 amino acids long. The sequence is cut down to CDR3 DNA, 39 bases in frame from base 1. The germline V gene supplies CDR1 WSHSY and CDR2 SAAADI. The collaborating institutions used their own protocols to collect whole blood in K2EDTA tubes. For TCRbeta analysis, collaborators shipped samples in one of three forms: frozen whole blood, isolated PBMCs, or DNA extracted from either of those sample types. The sequence was collected from a woman aged 70-85 years with acute or convalescent COVID-19. The chain was built from TRBV10-2 and TRBJ2-1; the junction holds 11 bases that match TRBD2. The specimen was peripheral blood. The DNA is as follows: TGCGCCAGCAGTGGGACTAGCGGGAATGAGCAGTTCTTC. Protein translation: CASSGTSGNEQFF.